The 21 T cell receptor beta chains reported below all come from one sample, sequenced in a study of human T cells and chemical hapten exposure. TCRdb ran MiXCR on the RACE reads and lists one entry per CDR3 protein. The data contain about 42,000 distinct CDR3 sequences, just under 9% of them seen just once; the ten biggest clones take up approximately 15%. Documented time point: patch test 2, 6 weeks after DPC sensitization. Treatment given: therapeutic diphenylcyclopropenone sensitization with weekly scalp DPC. Specimen: whole blood, collected in connection with sensitization to the hapten diphenylcyclopropenone (DPC). The origin of the receptors is a woman aged 40-49 years with alopecia areata. Some clones in this sample may be carry-over from other donors' samples.

In its sample, this clonotype was seen many times. The chain employs TRBV6-2 or TRBV6-3 and TRBJ2-3; TRBD2 might be the D (5 bases). The V end lost 6 bases, the J end lost 2 bases, and 12 bases lay between the germline ends. CDR3 size: 14 residues. Germline CDR1 is MNHEY and CDR2 is SVGEGT. DNA for the CDR3: TGTGCCAGCAGCGACGGGGAGTCCACAGATACGCAGTATTTT. Its protein product is CASSDGESTDTQYF.

This clonotype was recorded many times. The chain uses TRBV12-3 or TRBV12-4 and TRBJ1-5, with TRBD1 matching over 7 bases. The CDR3 length is 15 residues. V was clipped by 5 bases and J by 1 base; unmatched bases: 5. Here the CDR3 DNA reads TGTGCCAGCAGTCCACAGGGGAAGAGCAATCAGCCCCAGCATTTT. Translation gives CASSPQGKSNQPQHF.

This clonotype came up many times. The chain carries TRBV11-2 and TRBJ2-7, with D possibly TRBD2 on 6 matching bases. The CDR3 is 14 amino acids. V was shortened by 3 bases and J by 0 bases, with 9 bases between the two germline ends. Germline V gives CDR1 SGHAT, CDR2 FQNNGV. CDR3 residues: CASSLGGSSYEQYF. Here the CDR3 DNA reads TGTGCCAGCAGCTTGGGGGGTAGCTCCTACGAGCAGTACTTC.

This clonotype has only a few counts. The genes are TRBV13 and TRBJ1-4; no clear D. Looked up from germline, CDR1 is PRHDT and CDR2 is FYEKMQ (reference sequence). This CDR3 region has 13 residues. V lost 2 bases, J lost 11 bases, and 12 bases lay in between. The CDR3 protein is CASSLNRGGKLFF. DNA of the CDR3: TGTGCCAGCAGCTTAAACCGAGGTGGCAAACTGTTTTTT.

This clonotype was detected ten times or more. V is TRBV18 and J is TRBJ1-1; possibly TRBD1 for D (6 bases). CDR1 and CDR2 (germline): KGHSH, LQKENI. The CDR3 contains 15 residues. The V end lost 4 bases, the J end lost 1 base, and 13 bases lay between the germline ends. CDR3 nucleotides: TGTGCCAGCTCACACCCGGACAGTACGAACACTGAAGCTTTCTTT. Amino acids: CASSHPDSTNTEAFF.

There are many counts of this clonotype. The V and J genes are TRBV7-6 and TRBJ1-2; tentative D call: TRBD1 (5 bases). V gave up 0 bases and J gave up 6 bases, with 11 bases separating them. CDR1 is SGHVS, CDR2 FNYEAQ, per germline. The length of the CDR3 is 14 residues. The CDR3 here is CASSLAAGTDGYTF. Written as DNA, the CDR3 is TGTGCCAGCAGCTTAGCGGCGGGGACGGATGGCTACACCTTC.

This clonotype was detected many times. The V call is TRBV7-2, the J call TRBJ2-1; a possible D gene is TRBD2 (5 bases). The CDR3 covers 15 residues. V lost 4 bases and J lost 1, with 11 bases in between. Germline V CDR1 and CDR2: SGHTA, FQGNSA. In DNA form, the CDR3 reads TGTGCCAGCAGCTCTCAACTAGTATCCTACAATGAGCAGTTCTTC. It encodes CASSSQLVSYNEQFF.

In this sample, this clonotype turned up many times. The J gene is TRBJ2-3, the V gene TRBV2; D possibly corresponds to TRBD2 (5 bases). V was shortened by 7 bases and J by 5 bases, with 16 bases between the two germline ends. This CDR3 is built from 14 residues. Germline V CDR1 and CDR2: SNHLY, FYNNEI. The CDR3 here is CASIGGLAEDTQYF. Written as DNA, the CDR3 is TGTGCCAGCATAGGAGGACTCGCGGAAGATACGCAGTATTTT.

This clonotype was seen a handful of times. V usage is TRBV6-2 or TRBV6-3 and J usage is TRBJ1-1; D not resolved. Trimming took 10 bases from V and 1 from J, leaving 13 bases between them. Per germline, CDR1 MNHEY and CDR2 SVGEGT. The CDR3 contains 13 residues. This CDR3 is CATLRNTNTEAFF. For the CDR3, the DNA is TGTGCCACCCTGAGGAATACGAACACTGAAGCTTTCTTT.

This clonotype came up once. A much larger clone lies one base from this, so it may be a read error. The chain is built from TRBV30 and TRBJ1-1; D is possibly TRBD1 (5 bases). The CDR3 is 12 amino acids. Trimming took 3 bases from V and 5 from J, leaving 10 bases between them. From germline, CDR1 is GTSNPN and CDR2 SVGIG (reference sequence). The CDR3 protein is CAWRMGVTEAFF. The CDR3 bases are TGTGCCTGGAGAATGGGGGTAACTGAAGCTTTCTTT. Filled out from reference TRBV30 and TRBJ1-1, the complete variable domain reads SQTIHQWPATLVQPVGSPLSLECTVEGTSNPNLYWYRQAAGRGLQLLFYSVGIGQISSEVPQNLSASRPQDRQFILSSKKLLLSDSGFYLCAWRMGVTEAFFGQGTRLTVV.

This clonotype was counted at least ten times. CDR3 bases: TGTGCCAGGAGAGAGGGTCAAGGGTATGGCTACACCTTC. The encoded protein is CARREGQGYGYTF. V gene TRBV2 combines with J gene TRBJ1-2, with D hard to call. V lost 9 bases, J lost 5 bases, and 16 bases lay in between. The CDR3 runs 13 residues. Germline CDR1 is SNHLY and CDR2 is FYNNEI.

In its sample, this clonotype was seen many times. The chain uses TRBV18 and TRBJ2-7; 9 bases line up with TRBD1. V was clipped by 3 bases and J by 2 bases; unmatched bases: 5. The CDR3 is 15 residues long. The germline V gene has CDR1 KGHSH and CDR2 LQKENI. Here the CDR3 DNA reads TGTGCCAGCTCACCCAGGGGACAGGGCACCTACGAGCAGTACTTC. Translation gives CASSPRGQGTYEQYF.

The chain couples TRBV29-1 to TRBJ1-2; TRBD1 is a possible D gene (6 bases). V was cut by 6 bases and J by 6 bases, with 8 bases left in between. The CDR3 has 10 amino acids. Germline CDR1 reads SQVTM; CDR2 reads ANQGSEA. Here the CDR3 DNA reads TGCAGCGTGGACAGTAATGGCTACACCTTC. Its protein product is CSVDSNGYTF.

V is TRBV4-1 and J is TRBJ2-7; D is possibly TRBD1 (6 bases). The CDR3 is 15 residues long. Germline V lookup: CDR1 MGHRA, CDR2 YSYEKL. V gave up 4 bases and J gave up 0 bases, with 13 bases separating them. The CDR3 coding sequence is TGCGCCAGCAGCCTTAACAGGGTCCGCTCCTACGAGCAGTACTTC. Translation gives CASSLNRVRSYEQYF.

The gene calls are TRBV4-2 and TRBJ2-1, with TRBD2 as a possible D gene (5 bases). V was clipped by 0 bases and J by 6 bases, with 18 bases between them. Germline CDR1 LGHNA, CDR2 YNFKEQ. The CDR3 consists of 17 residues. CDR3 residues: CASSQDQFGLAANEQFF. The DNA of the CDR3 is TGTGCCAGCAGCCAAGATCAATTCGGGCTAGCAGCCAATGAGCAGTTCTTC.

The chain has TRBV6-4 and TRBJ2-2; the match to TRBD2 covers 9 bases. Germline assignment: CDR1 MRHNA and CDR2 SNTAGT. After removal of 4 bases from V and 5 bases from J, the junction contained 8 bases not matched to a gene. The CDR3 is 16 amino acids. In DNA form, the CDR3 reads TGTGCCAGCAGTGTCGAAGCGGGGGGCGGTACCGGGGAGCTGTTTTTT. Translation gives CASSVEAGGGTGELFF.

This clonotype showed up many times. V is TRBV7-3 and J is TRBJ2-7, with TRBD1 matching 12 bases. The CDR3 runs 17 residues. Per the germline V gene, CDR1 is SGHTA and CDR2 is FQGTGA. Unmatched junction bases numbered 6, after V lost 2 bases and J lost 1 base. The CDR3 sequence: CASSLGTGGLESYEQYF. The CDR3 region has the DNA TGTGCCAGCAGCTTAGGGACAGGGGGCTTAGAATCCTACGAGCAGTACTTC.

The chain combines TRBV3-1 with TRBJ2-2; 7 nucleotides line up with TRBD1. Germline V gene lookup returns CDR1 LGHDT and CDR2 YNNKEL (reference sequence). J gave up 6 bases and V 6 bases, and 13 bases lay outside the gene matches. This CDR3 contains 16 residues. The CDR3 sequence: CASSLPGQPMSGELFF. In DNA, the CDR3 is TGTGCCAGCAGTCTTCCGGGACAGCCTATGTCCGGGGAGCTGTTTTTT.

This chain uses TRBV6-5 with TRBJ2-5, with D perhaps matching TRBD1 (5 bases). CDR3 size: 15 residues. Germline assignment: CDR1 MNHEY and CDR2 SVGAGI. V was trimmed by 2 bases and J by 7 bases, leaving 17 bases between them. CDR3 sequence reads: CASSYTSAYTGTQYF. As DNA, the CDR3 is TGTGCCAGCAGTTACACGTCAGCTTATACAGGGACCCAGTACTTC.

The V and J genes are TRBV10-3 and TRBJ1-2; the D gene is possibly TRBD1 (6 bases). The CDR3 has 12 residues. Germline CDR1 ENHRY, CDR2 SYGVKD. V was clipped by 4 bases and J by 6 bases, with 9 bases between them. For the CDR3, the DNA is TGTGCCATCAGTGGACAGGATAATGGCTACACCTTC. Translating it yields CAISGQDNGYTF.

This clonotype was recorded at least ten times. The chain joins TRBV6-1 to TRBJ2-1; 10 bases are shared with TRBD2. The CDR3 length is 15 residues. Per the germline V gene, CDR1 is MNHNS and CDR2 is SASEGT. J gave up 4 bases and V 3 bases, and 3 bases lay outside the gene matches. The CDR3, as DNA: TGTGCCAGCAGTGATCAAGCGGGGGGGTACAATGAGCAGTTCTTC. The encoded protein is CASSDQAGGYNEQFF.